This TCR beta chain was sequenced for a study of cytomegalovirus exposure and HLA in healthy donors. Study details: Most donors, roughly 84% of a few hundred genotyped, fell in the Caucasian-associated ancestry cluster. Findings and limits, study-wide: Researchers left out some V segments, among them TRBV6-2 and TRBV6-3, as indistinguishable. Previous analysis showed most TCR beta V segments were productive about 87% or about 30% of the time. Cytomegalovirus-associated status was assigned to fewer than 200 TCR beta chains.

The PCR was carried out with 60 Vbeta primers and 13 Jbeta primers. Assay used: immunoSEQ multiplex PCR; TCRdb lists only in-frame clones, some missing. The repertoire includes around 300,000 clones, 70% to 90% of them detected once, and approximately 2.2% sits in the top ten. Germline values: CDR1 SGHDT, CDR2 YYEEEE. Germline trimming cut 3 bases from V and 3 bases from J; bases unmatched to any gene: 5. The CDR3 sequence is 14 residues long. Of note for this clone: Its antigen is unidentified.

The chain employs TRBV5-6 and TRBJ1-1; the match to TRBD1 covers 7 bases. The sequenced sample was PBMCs. This receptor was obtained from a woman aged 18 to 35 in good health and CMV-seronegative. This CDR3 reads CASSSQGEDTEAFF. The CDR3 DNA follows: TGTGCCAGCAGCTCGCAGGGGGAGGACACTGAAGCTTTCTTT.